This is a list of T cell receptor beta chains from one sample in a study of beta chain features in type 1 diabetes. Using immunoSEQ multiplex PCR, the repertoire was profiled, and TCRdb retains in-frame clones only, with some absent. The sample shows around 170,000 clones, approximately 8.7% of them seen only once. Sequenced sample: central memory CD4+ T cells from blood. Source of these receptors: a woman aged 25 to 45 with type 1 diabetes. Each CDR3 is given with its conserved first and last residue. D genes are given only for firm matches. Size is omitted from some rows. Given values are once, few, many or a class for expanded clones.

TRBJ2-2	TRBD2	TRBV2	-	TGTGCCAGCAGCACTAGCGGGAGTGGGACCGGGGAGCTGTTTTTT	CASSTSGSGTGELFF
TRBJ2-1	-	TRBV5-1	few	TGCGCCAGCAGCTTGGGGCAGGGATCTACCTACAATGAGCAGTTCTTC	CASSLGQGSTYNEQFF
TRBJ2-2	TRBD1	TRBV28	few	TGTGCCAGCATCCCGGGGACAGGGGAGAATTGGCTGTTTTTT	CASIPGTGENWLFF
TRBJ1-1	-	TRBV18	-	TGTGCCAGCTCACCAAGCACAGCCGAAGCTTTCTTT	CASSPSTAEAFF
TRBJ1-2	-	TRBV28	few	TGTGCCAGCAGTGGAGGCCTTGATGGCTACACCTTC	CASSGGLDGYTF
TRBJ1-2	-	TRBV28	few	TGTGCCAGCAGTTTAGGGTCAACAGTCTATGGCTACACCTTC	CASSLGSTVYGYTF
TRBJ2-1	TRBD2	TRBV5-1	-	TGCGCCAGCAGCTTGGATGGACTAGCGGGGTCCAATGAGCAGTTCTTC	CASSLDGLAGSNEQFF
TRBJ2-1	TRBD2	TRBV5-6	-	TGTGCCAGCAGAACTAGCGGGGCCTACAATGAGCAGTTCTTC	CASRTSGAYNEQFF
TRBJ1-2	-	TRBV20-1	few	TGCAGTCCAGGACACACCGGCTACACCTTC	CSPGHTGYTF
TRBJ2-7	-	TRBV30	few	TGTGCCTGGGGCGTGGGAGTTGGGGAGCAGTACTTC	CAWGVGVGEQYF
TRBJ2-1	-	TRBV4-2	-	TGTGCCAGCAGCCAAGACATTGGGCAGGGTTACAATGAGCAGTTCTTC	CASSQDIGQGYNEQFF
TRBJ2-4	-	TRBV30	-	TGTGCCTGGATTCCGGCGGGAAAAAACATTCAGTACTTC	CAWIPAGKNIQYF
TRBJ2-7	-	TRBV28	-	TGTGCCAGCAGTACTCACCTCTCCGAGCAGTACTTC	CASSTHLSEQYF
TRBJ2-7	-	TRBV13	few	TGTGCCAGCAGCTTAAGGGGGTACGAGCAGTACTTC	CASSLRGYEQYF
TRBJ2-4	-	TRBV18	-	TGTGCCAGCTCACCCGGTCAGGTTAGATCGAACATTCAGTACTTC	CASSPGQVRSNIQYF
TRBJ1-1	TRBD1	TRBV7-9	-	TGTGCCAGCAGCTTTCAACAGGGGATGAGCACTGAAGCTTTCTTT	CASSFQQGMSTEAFF
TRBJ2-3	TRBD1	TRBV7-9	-	TGTGCCAGCAGCACCGGACAGGGCCACACAGATACGCAGTATTTT	CASSTGQGHTDTQYF
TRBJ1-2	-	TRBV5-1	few	TGCGCCAGCAGCTTAGTACAGGGCGTCTATGGCTACACCTTC	CASSLVQGVYGYTF
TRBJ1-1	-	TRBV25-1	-	TGTGCCAGCAGTCGGGGGGCGGGGAACACTGAAGCTTTCTTT	CASSRGAGNTEAFF
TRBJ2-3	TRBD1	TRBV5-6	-	TGTGCCAGCAGCTTAACAGGGGCGGAGGTTGTGCAGTATTTT	CASSLTGAEVVQYF
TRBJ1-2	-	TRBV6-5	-	TGTGCCAGCAGTTACATGGGAGCCAACTATGGCTACACCTTC	CASSYMGANYGYTF
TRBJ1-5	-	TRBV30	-	TGTGCCTGGAGTGTAAGGGAGTTAGCTAATCAGCCCCAGCATTTT	CAWSVRELANQPQHF
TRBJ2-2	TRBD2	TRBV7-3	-	TGTGCCAGCACCCTCTTTAGCGGGAGTAACACCGGGGAGCTGTTTTTT	CASTLFSGSNTGELFF
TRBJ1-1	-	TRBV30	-	TGTGCCTGGAGTGTTACCACTGGCACTGAAGCTTTCTTT	CAWSVTTGTEAFF
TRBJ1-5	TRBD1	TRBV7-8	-	TGTGCCAGCAGCTTAGGAACAGGGGGTGGGTATAGCAATCAGCCCCAGCATTTT	CASSLGTGGGYSNQPQHF
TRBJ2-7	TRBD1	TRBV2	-	TGTGCCAGCAGTGCGGACAGGGACAGCTCCTACGAGCAGTACTTC	CASSADRDSSYEQYF
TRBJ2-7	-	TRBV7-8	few	TGTGCCAGCAGCCCCTCCGGAGGGGAGCGTGAGCAGTACTTC	CASSPSGGEREQYF
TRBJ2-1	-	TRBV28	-	TGTGCCAGCAGTTTCAGTGTCGATGAGCAGTTCTTC	CASSFSVDEQFF
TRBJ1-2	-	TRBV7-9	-	TGTGCCAGCAGCTTACGCTTCGGGGAGGTCGATGGCTACACCTTC	CASSLRFGEVDGYTF
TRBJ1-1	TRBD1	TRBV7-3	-	TGTGCCAGCAGCCCGGGACAGGGTGCTGAAGCTTTCTTT	CASSPGQGAEAFF
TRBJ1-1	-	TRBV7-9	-	TGTGCCAGCAGCTGGGGCATGGGGAACACTGAAGCTTTCTTT	CASSWGMGNTEAFF
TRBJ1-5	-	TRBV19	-	TGTGCCAGTAGTGTGGGGCTCGATCAGCCCCAGCATTTT	CASSVGLDQPQHF
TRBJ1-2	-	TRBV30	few	TGTGCCTGGAGTGTGAAGGAGACCACCAACTATGGCTACACCTTC	CAWSVKETTNYGYTF
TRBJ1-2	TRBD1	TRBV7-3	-	TGTGCCAGCAGCCCGGACAGGGGGGACTATGGCTACACCTTC	CASSPDRGDYGYTF
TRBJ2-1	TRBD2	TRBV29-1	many	TGCAGCGTTGCGGGACTAGCGGGAACCAATGAGCAGTTCTTC	CSVAGLAGTNEQFF
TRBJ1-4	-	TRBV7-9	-	TGTGCCAGCAGCAAGGAGGTAGCTAATGAAAAACTGTTTTTT	CASSKEVANEKLFF
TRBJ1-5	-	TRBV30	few	TGTGCCTGGAGTGACACGACAGTCAATCAGCCCCAGCATTTT	CAWSDTTVNQPQHF
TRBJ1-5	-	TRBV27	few	TGTGCCAGCAGTTTATTGACGGGTGGGTTAGGCAATCAGCCCCAGCATTTT	CASSLLTGGLGNQPQHF
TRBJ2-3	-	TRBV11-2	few	TGTGCCAGCAGCTTAGGAGATGGAGATACGCAGTATTTT	CASSLGDGDTQYF
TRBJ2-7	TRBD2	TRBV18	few	TGTGCCAGCTCAAAGGGACTAGCTTCTATCTACGAGCAGTACTTC	CASSKGLASIYEQYF
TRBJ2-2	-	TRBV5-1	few	TGCGCCAGCAGCTTGGCTACGGGAGCCGGGGAGCTGTTTTTT	CASSLATGAGELFF
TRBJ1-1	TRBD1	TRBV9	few	TGTGCCAGCAGCGTCACTGGACAGGGGGGGACTGAAGCTTTCTTT	CASSVTGQGGTEAFF
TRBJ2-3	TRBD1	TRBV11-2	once	TGTGCCAGCAGCTCGCCCTACTCCGGGACAGGATATAGCACAGATACGCAGTATTTT	CASSSPYSGTGYSTDTQYF
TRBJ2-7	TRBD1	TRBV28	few	TGTGCCAGCACAGGGGGCGATGGGGGGAACTACGAGCAGTACTTC	CASTGGDGGNYEQYF
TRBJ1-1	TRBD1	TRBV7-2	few	TGTGCCAGCAGCTTCGGGGGACAGGGGAATTTCGCTGAAGCTTTCTTT	CASSFGGQGNFAEAFF
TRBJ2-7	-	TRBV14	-	TGTGCCAGCAGCCAAGCCGCAGGTGTTATCTCCTACGAGCAGTACTTC	CASSQAAGVISYEQYF
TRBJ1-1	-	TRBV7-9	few	TGTGCCAGCAGCTCCCGCGAGGCCCTCATGAACACTGAAGCTTTCTTT	CASSSREALMNTEAFF
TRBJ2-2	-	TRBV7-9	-	TGTGCCAGCAGCCCTTGGGGCGCCCACACCGGGGAGCTGTTTTTT	CASSPWGAHTGELFF